This is a list of T cell receptor beta chains from one sample in a study of blood T cell repertoires in COVID-19. Profiling relied on immunoSEQ multiplex PCR, and the TCRdb table lists in-frame clones only, not all of them. Among over 200,000 clones, approximately 90% were seen once, and the ten largest hold 0.9% to 1%. Material: peripheral blood. The receptors originated from a woman in her thirties or forties who had recovered from COVID-19. CDR3s leave out the opening cysteine and the closing phenylalanine or tryptophan.

TRBJ2-3	TRBV3-1/TRBV3-2	ASSHGGGTDTQY
TRBJ2-7	TRBV7-7	ASSLGASGRYEQY
TRBJ2-1	TRBV6-5	ASSYMESYNEQF
TRBJ1-6	TRBV19	ASTDRGPNSPLH
TRBJ2-7	TRBV7-2	ASSPRTGLTYEQY
TRBJ2-7	TRBV5-1	ATATENSYEQY
TRBJ1-4	TRBV30	AWSSVSGKLF
TRBJ2-2	TRBV11-2	ASSRRIWLAGGETGELF
TRBJ1-2	TRBV10-3	AIRKTGGVHGYT
TRBJ1-2	TRBV30	AWSVLIGQGGYT
TRBJ1-2	TRBV27	ASSWAGPNYGYT
TRBJ2-1	TRBV9	ASSVVAGGPYNEQF
TRBJ2-7	TRBV6-5	ASSPRTGAYYEQY
TRBJ2-3	TRBV6-1	ASSGPSGGTDTQY
TRBJ1-5	TRBV7-9	ASSLGGTGNQPQH
TRBJ1-1	TRBV7-2	ASSLEGTGNTEAF
TRBJ1-2	TRBV7-9	ASTGDRVNYGYT
TRBJ2-3	TRBV5-6	ASSPAAGSTDTQY
TRBJ2-5	TRBV4-2	ASSQEGTGVSETQY
TRBJ1-6	TRBV7-9	ASSLVRGRAGNSPLH
TRBJ1-2	TRBV5-6	ASSPNLLWQGYGYT
TRBJ2-1	TRBV14	ASSPRRSSYNEQF
TRBJ2-7	TRBV11-2	ASSFSESGPYEQY
TRBJ1-1	TRBV6-5	ASSPDRGRAEAF
TRBJ1-1	TRBV7-3	ASSPAGVLNTEAF
TRBJ2-3	TRBV2	ASSAQLAGGAPDTQY
TRBJ2-1	TRBV11-2	ASSLDRRNEQF
TRBJ2-7	TRBV6-5	ASSYFGGMGEQY
TRBJ2-7	TRBV7-2	ASSHLQGGAQTYEQY
TRBJ1-6	TRBV19	ASSTRQGGDSPLH
TRBJ2-2	TRBV7-8	ASSLPRVRAGELF
TRBJ1-2	TRBV9	ASSPQPGSGYT
TRBJ2-1	TRBV29-1	SVAGTGAEQF
TRBJ1-5	TRBV19	ASTRGRDRGNQPQH
TRBJ1-5	TRBV27	ATGAGTGVNQPQH
TRBJ2-7	TRBV5-4	ASSGRDSYEQY
TRBJ1-2	TRBV4-1	ASSQAGNYGYT
TRBJ1-2	TRBV6-2/TRBV6-3	ASSYFGEAPNYGYT
TRBJ1-2	TRBV14	ASSPLERYGYT
TRBJ2-3	TRBV19	ASSMLASGPTDTQY
TRBJ1-5	TRBV7-9	ASSRGQGSDQPQH
TRBJ1-2	TRBV2	ASGGDSQGYT
TRBJ1-4	TRBV7-9	ASSLAEVTDEKLF
TRBJ2-1	TRBV7-2	ASTDTPSSYNEQF
TRBJ2-1	TRBV6-5	ASSYDASAYNEQF
TRBJ2-1	TRBV19	ASSIAPLAGADEQF
TRBJ1-4	TRBV5-1	ASSLEGGREKLF